These 19 T cell receptor beta chains were all obtained from the same sample, sequenced in a study of blood T cell repertoires in COVID-19. The table came from immunoSEQ multiplex PCR; TCRdb's copy has only in-frame clones and leaves some out. The table has more than 85,000 clones, roughly 80% seen once. Material for sequencing was peripheral blood. The receptors stem from a woman in her 70s with acute or convalescent COVID-19.

The chain links TRBV7-9 to TRBJ1-1; a weak D match, TRBD1 (6 bases). CDR1 SEHNR and CDR2 FQNEAQ come from the germline V gene (reference sequence). V lost 5 bases to trimming and J lost 5 bases, with 12 bases between them. The CDR3 has 13 amino acids. CDR3 loop: CASSATGQTEAFF. Here the CDR3 DNA reads TGTGCCAGCAGCGCCACAGGGCAAACTGAAGCTTTCTTT.

The table lists this clone with a few counts. The chain couples TRBV25-1 to TRBJ1-1; D possibly corresponds to TRBD1 (5 bases). In germline, CDR1 is MGHDK, CDR2 SYGVNS. The CDR3 covers 13 residues. V was trimmed by 8 bases and J by 2 bases, leaving 12 bases between them. The chain's CDR3 is CASAGRPNTEAFF. In DNA form, the CDR3 reads TGTGCCAGCGCAGGGAGGCCAAACACTGAAGCTTTCTTT.

The chain combines TRBV19 with TRBJ2-3; 11 bases map to TRBD2. The CDR3 totals 15 residues. V was clipped by 6 bases and J by 6 bases; unmatched bases: 8. Germline CDR1 is LNHDA and CDR2 is SQIVND (reference sequence). In DNA, the CDR3 is TGTGCCAGTAGCATTAGCGGGGGGGAGGCGGATACGCAGTATTTT. This sequence encodes CASSISGGEADTQYF.

The chain's CDR3 is CASSSDGGAHNEQFF. Written as DNA, the CDR3 is TGTGCCAGCAGCTCCGACGGGGGGGCCCACAATGAGCAGTTCTTC. V usage is TRBV11-2 and J usage is TRBJ2-1; 8 nucleotides align to TRBD2. V lost 4 bases, J lost 5 bases, and 7 bases stayed unmatched. The germline gives CDR1 SGHAT, CDR2 FQNNGV. This CDR3 spans 15 amino acids.

The V call is TRBV19, the J call TRBJ1-4, with D uncertain. The CDR3 sequence is 14 residues long. V lost 5 bases and J 7 bases, leaving 14 bases between the germline ends. The germline V gene encodes CDR1 LNHDA and CDR2 SQIVND (reference sequence). The CDR3 loop is CASSSGSSGEKLFF. CDR3 nucleotide sequence: TGTGCCAGTAGTTCCGGGTCATCGGGTGAAAAACTGTTTTTT.

The chain has TRBV5-1 and TRBJ1-6, with 9 nucleotides matching TRBD1. Looked up from germline, CDR1 is SGHRS and CDR2 is YFSETQ. CDR3 length equals 17 residues. V shed 0 bases and J 1 base; nucleotides not matched to a gene: 2. CDR3 in amino acids: CASSLADRGSYNSPLHF. The CDR3 nucleotides are TGCGCCAGCAGCTTGGCGGACAGGGGTTCCTATAATTCACCCCTCCACTTT.

This chain uses TRBV7-9 with TRBJ2-2; TRBD2 matches 7 bases. Germline assignment: CDR1 SEHNR and CDR2 FQNEAQ (reference sequence). V was clipped by 6 bases and J by 4 bases; unmatched bases: 8. CDR3 size: 15 residues. The CDR3 nucleotides read TGTGCCAGCAGTTTTGCGGGGGTTAGCACCGGGGAGCTGTTTTTT. Its translation is CASSFAGVSTGELFF. The full variable domain, its missing parts supplied by reference TRBV7-9 and TRBJ2-2, is DTGVSQNPRHKITKRGQNVTFRCDPISEHNRLYWYRQTLGQGPEFLTYFQNEAQLEKSRLLSDRFSAERPKGSFSTLEIQRTEQGDSAMYLCASSFAGVSTGELFFGEGSRLTVL.

In DNA, the CDR3 is TGTGCCAGCAGCTTACCCTCTGCGGGGGGGATAGAGACCCAGTACTTC. Amino acid sequence: CASSLPSAGGIETQYF. The chain has TRBV11-2 and TRBJ2-5; 9 positions match TRBD2. Losses at the gene ends were 2 bases for V and 4 bases for J; bases not matched to a gene: 8. CDR3 length: 16 residues. CDR1 is SGHAT and CDR2 is FQNNGV in the germline V gene.

This clone has only a few counts. The rearrangement uses TRBV6-5 and TRBJ2-3; 10 nucleotides match TRBD2. Per germline, CDR1 MNHEY and CDR2 SVGAGI. The CDR3 is made up of 15 amino acids. The J segment lost 2 bases and the V segment lost 11 bases, leaving 10 bases of the junction unmatched. Written as DNA, the CDR3 is TGTGCCCACGCCCCCCTAGCGGGGGACACAGATACGCAGTATTTT. Encoded protein: CAHAPLAGDTDTQYF.

The rearrangement links TRBV19 to TRBJ1-5, with no clear D. Per the germline V gene, CDR1 is LNHDA and CDR2 is SQIVND (reference sequence). The CDR3 loop spans 17 amino acids. Trimming left V 6 bases short and J 0 bases short, with 18 bases between. In nucleotides, the CDR3 is TGTGCCAGTAGCACCCGAAGCGAGGGATATAGCAATCAGCCCCAGCATTTT. Encoded protein: CASSTRSEGYSNQPQHF.

This clone was seen a few times. The rearrangement uses TRBV6-2 or TRBV6-3 and TRBJ2-7; 10 bases align to TRBD2. CDR3 length: 18 residues. V shed 3 bases, J shed 12 bases, and the junction held 23 bases outside the gene matches. Germline V lookup: CDR1 MNHEY, CDR2 SVGEGT. CDR3 sequence (DNA): TGTGCCAGCAGTTATTCCCAGTCGGTACCCGGCCTAGCGGGGGCTCGGTACTTC. This gives the protein CASSYSQSVPGLAGARYF.

This clone was seen a few times. V and J are TRBV9 and TRBJ2-2, with 14 bases identical to TRBD2. CDR3 length equals 19 residues. The germline V gene encodes CDR1 SGDLS and CDR2 YYNGEE. With V trimmed by 0 bases and J by 4 bases, 8 bases remained unmatched. The CDR3, as DNA: TGTGCCAGCAGCGTAGCGACTAGCGGGGGGGCCTTGGGCACCGGGGAGCTGTTTTTT. Encoded protein: CASSVATSGGALGTGELFF.

The rearrangement links TRBV13 to TRBJ2-2, with 8 bases aligning to TRBD2. The CDR3 covers 14 residues. CDR1 is PRHDT and CDR2 is FYEKMQ in the germline V gene (reference sequence). V lost 6 bases and J lost 6; bases outside the gene matches: 6. The CDR3 here is CASRIGGAAGELFF. In nucleotides, the CDR3 is TGTGCCAGCAGGATCGGGGGGGCCGCCGGGGAGCTGTTTTTT.

V is TRBV2 and J is TRBJ1-1; no firm D call. Trimming pared 5 bases from V and 1 base from J, leaving 5 bases between. CDR3 size: 12 residues. Germline V gene lookup returns CDR1 SNHLY and CDR2 FYNNEI. The CDR3 sequence is CASSYKNTEAFF. The DNA for the CDR3 is TGTGCCAGCAGTTACAAGAACACTGAAGCTTTCTTT.

This sequence joins TRBV10-1 and TRBJ1-1; 8 bases agree with TRBD1. V shed 5 bases and J 1 base; nucleotides not matched to a gene: 3. The CDR3 loop spans 14 amino acids. CDR1 and CDR2 (germline): WNHNN, SYGVQD (reference sequence). The chain's CDR3 is CASSSGTGNTEAFF. CDR3 in DNA: TGCGCCAGCAGTTCCGGGACAGGGAACACTGAAGCTTTCTTT.

The chain has TRBV6-2 or TRBV6-3 and TRBJ2-6, with 7 bases that match TRBD1. The J segment lost 4 bases and the V segment lost 4 bases, leaving 4 bases of the junction unmatched. The CDR3 spans 15 residues. Germline lookup yields CDR1 MNHEY and CDR2 SVGEGT. The CDR3 is CASSSGGLGANVLTF. CDR3 DNA sequence: TGTGCCAGCAGTTCAGGGGGTTTAGGGGCCAACGTCCTGACTTTC.

The chain joins TRBV5-5 to TRBJ2-7; 7 nucleotides align to TRBD1. Germline lookup yields CDR1 SGHKS and CDR2 YYEKEE (reference sequence). The junction had 4 bases not matched to a gene; V was cut back by 2 bases and J by 2 bases. The CDR3 loop spans 14 amino acids. The CDR3 spells CASSFEGATYEQYF. In nucleotides, the CDR3 is TGTGCCAGCAGCTTTGAGGGGGCCACCTACGAGCAGTACTTC.

J is TRBJ2-3 and V is TRBV10-3; possible D gene TRBD2, 7 bases. This CDR3 comprises 17 residues. CDR1 and CDR2 (germline): ENHRY, SYGVKD. The V and J ends lost 0 bases and 0 bases respectively, with 13 bases between them. The CDR3 loop is CAISESGAGASTDTQYF. In nucleotides, the CDR3 is TGTGCCATCAGTGAGTCGGGGGCGGGGGCTAGCACAGATACGCAGTATTTT.

The V gene is TRBV13, the J gene TRBJ2-7; D is perhaps TRBD1 (6 bases). CDR1 and CDR2 from the germline V gene are PRHDT and FYEKMQ (reference sequence). The CDR3 spans 15 residues. V lost 3 bases and J lost 2, with 14 bases in between. The CDR3 sequence: CASSFTGTSAYEQYF. CDR3 DNA: TGTGCCAGCAGCTTCACAGGGACATCCGCCTACGAGCAGTACTTC.